The 28 T cell receptor beta chains in this list originate from one sample, sequenced in a study of vaccination and CD4 T cells after COVID-19. These receptors have no known antigen. Treatment of the sample: roughly nine-day PBMC culture with coronavirus spike peptide pools or control peptides (ViraFEST assay). Samples of CD4+ T cells were obtained from the unexposed donor before the COVID-19 pandemic (2011-2018). With the Oncomine TCR Beta short-read assay, DNA from cultured CD4+ T cells was sequenced. Someone extracted genomic DNA from cultured CD4+ T cells. TCRdb reprocessed the PCR reads with MiXCR, giving one entry per CDR3 protein. The repertoire holds thousands of distinct CDR3 sequences, with 30% to 45% as singletons. The sample was CD4+ T cells from blood, cultured in vitro. The receptors here all came from a human donor in good health.

This clonotype was seen a handful of times. This chain connects TRBV28 to TRBJ2-3, with a weak D call TRBD2 (6 bases). The CDR3 is 13 residues long. Germline CDR1 is MDHEN and CDR2 is SYDVKM. The ends were cut back, 8 bases at V and 5 bases at J, with 14 bases in the middle. The CDR3 DNA sequence: TGTGCCAGCCAACGGAGGGGAATAGATACGCAGTATTTT. Amino acid sequence: CASQRRGIDTQYF.

Comments on this clonotype: One junction end disagrees with the germline gene, perhaps due to a read error. This sequence joins TRBV7-2 and TRBJ1-1; D is uncertain. Germline V gene sequence: CDR1 SGHTA, CDR2 FQGNSA. The CDR3 is 13 residues long. CDR3 residues: CSSSPRQNTEAFF. CDR3 DNA sequence: TGTTCCAGCAGCCCGCGACAGAACACTGAAGCTTTCTTT.

In this sample, this clonotype turned up a few times. V usage is TRBV6-4 and J usage is TRBJ2-1, with TRBD2 matching 8 bases. Germline V gives CDR1 MRHNA, CDR2 SNTAGT. After removal of 2 bases from V and 0 bases from J, the junction contained 0 bases not matched to a gene. The CDR3 extends over 15 amino acids. The CDR3 here is CASSDSGSSYNEQFF. CDR3 nucleotides: TGTGCCAGCAGTGACAGCGGGAGCTCCTACAATGAGCAGTTCTTC.

The chain links TRBV27 to TRBJ1-2; possibly TRBD1 for D (5 bases). The germline gives CDR1 MNHEY, CDR2 SMNVEV (reference sequence). This CDR3 contains 19 residues. With 3 bases removed from V and 4 bases from J, the gap between germline ends came to 27 bases. CDR3 coding DNA: TGTGCCAGCAGTTTCAGTAGCGGGGGGGGGAGGTTCAATATCTATGGCTACACCTTC. Its protein product is CASSFSSGGGRFNIYGYTF.

V usage is TRBV6-1 and J usage is TRBJ2-2, with a possible D match to TRBD1 (5 bases). V lost 4 bases and J 6 bases, leaving 12 bases between the germline ends. Germline V gene sequence: CDR1 MNHNS, CDR2 SASEGT. There are 14 residues in the CDR3. CDR3 coding DNA: TGTGCCAGCAGTGGGCAGGGAATTGCCGGGGAGCTGTTTTTT. Amino acid sequence: CASSGQGIAGELFF.

This clonotype came up once. This chain connects TRBV4-2 to TRBJ2-3; no definite D call. V was trimmed by 0 bases and J by 2 bases, leaving 6 bases between them. CDR1 and CDR2 from the germline V gene are LGHNA and YNFKEQ. The CDR3 runs to 14 residues. The CDR3 here is CASSQDKVTDTQYF. The CDR3 bases are TGTGCCAGCAGCCAAGATAAGGTCACAGATACGCAGTATTTT.

The rearrangement uses TRBV5-4 and TRBJ2-1; 8 positions match TRBD1. The V segment lost 4 bases and the J segment 5 bases; nucleotides outside the gene matches: 11. Germline V lookup: CDR1 SGHNT, CDR2 YYREEE (reference sequence). CDR3 length: 16 amino acids. CDR3 coding DNA: TGTGCCAGCAGCGTTACCGGGACAGGTCGGGACAATGAGCAGTTCTTC. It yields the protein CASSVTGTGRDNEQFF.

V and J are TRBV7-9 and TRBJ2-1; D is possibly TRBD2 (6 bases). CDR1 SEHNR and CDR2 FQNEAQ come from the germline V gene (reference sequence). Trimming pared 6 bases from V and 7 bases from J, leaving 22 bases between. CDR3 size: 16 residues. CDR3 residues: CASSREFSSGQNEQFF. CDR3 sequence (DNA): TGTGCCAGCAGTCGCGAGTTTAGTAGCGGACAAAATGAGCAGTTCTTC.

The V gene is TRBV6-1, the J gene TRBJ2-1; the D is unclear. The V gene lost 7 bases and the J gene lost 9 bases, with 10 bases spanning the gap. From germline, CDR1 is MNHNS and CDR2 SASEGT. The CDR3 is 11 amino acids. In nucleotides, the CDR3 is TGTGCCAGCACAAGCTGGAGTGAGCAGTTCTTC. This encodes CASTSWSEQFF.

This clonotype was counted once. V usage is TRBV14 and J usage is TRBJ2-3; D perhaps matches TRBD2 (6 bases). The CDR3 is 15 residues long. With 3 bases removed from V and 5 bases from J, the gap between germline ends came to 15 bases. Germline assignment: CDR1 SGHDN and CDR2 FVKESK. DNA for the CDR3: TGTGCCAGCAGCCATCCCACTGGGGGGAGAGATACGCAGTATTTT. It translates to CASSHPTGGRDTQYF.

The genes are TRBV20-1 and TRBJ2-1; TRBD2 matches 10 bases. The CDR3 sequence is 17 residues long. CDR1 is DFQATT, CDR2 SNEGSKA, per germline (reference sequence). V was pared by 0 bases and J by 7 bases, with 12 bases of the junction left unmatched. The CDR3 protein is CSARDMSSGRLLNEQFF. The DNA of the CDR3 is TGCAGTGCTAGAGATATGTCTAGCGGGAGACTTCTAAATGAGCAGTTCTTC.

The chain uses TRBV28 and TRBJ2-1; the match to TRBD2 covers 10 bases. V lost 0 bases and J lost 11; bases outside the gene matches: 10. CDR1 is MDHEN and CDR2 is SYDVKM in the germline V gene. The CDR3 is made up of 16 amino acids. The CDR3 DNA is TGTGCCAGCAGTTTATGGATAGCGGGAGGAAAGGTGAAGCAGTTCTTC. Protein sequence: CASSLWIAGGKVKQFF.

The V and J genes are TRBV20-1 and TRBJ2-3; 13 bases align to TRBD2. V shed 6 bases and J 4 bases; nucleotides not matched to a gene: 7. Germline CDR1 is DFQATT and CDR2 is SNEGSKA (reference sequence). There are 15 residues in the CDR3. CDR3 nucleotides: TGCAGTGCAAACGGACTAGCGGGAGTCCCAGATACGCAGTATTTT. Its protein is CSANGLAGVPDTQYF.

In DNA, the CDR3 is TGTGCCAGCAGTCAGACAGGGTGGTTGAACACTGAAGCTTTCTTT. Translated, it gives CASSQTGWLNTEAFF. The chain combines TRBV28 with TRBJ1-1; the match to TRBD1 covers 7 bases. CDR3 length: 15 amino acids. Per the germline V gene, CDR1 is MDHEN and CDR2 is SYDVKM. Losses at the gene ends were 5 bases for V and 0 bases for J; bases not matched to a gene: 6.

The chain joins TRBV7-2 to TRBJ2-3; D not resolved. CDR1 SGHTA and CDR2 FQGNSA come from the germline V gene. The CDR3 runs 12 residues. V lost 4 bases and J 4 bases, leaving 6 bases between the germline ends. CDR3 in amino acids: CASSSLPDTQYF. The CDR3 DNA is TGTGCCAGCAGCTCCCTCCCAGATACGCAGTATTTT.

J is TRBJ2-2 and V is TRBV18; 7 bases align to TRBD2. Germline CDR1 and CDR2: KGHSH and LQKENI. This CDR3 is built from 15 residues. V lost 3 bases and J lost 5; bases outside the gene matches: 6. CDR3: CASSPAGASTGELFF. The CDR3 DNA is TGTGCCAGCTCACCGGCGGGAGCGAGTACCGGGGAGCTGTTTTTT.

This clonotype has a handful of counts. The V call is TRBV7-2, the J call TRBJ1-5, with 9 nucleotides matching TRBD1. This CDR3 has 13 residues. V was clipped by 5 bases and J by 11 bases; unmatched bases: 7. Germline loops: CDR1 SGHTA, CDR2 FQGNSA. CDR3 sequence reads: CASSPGQGSSQHF. CDR3 nucleotides: TGTGCCAGCAGCCCAGGACAGGGGAGTTCCCAGCATTTT.

The CDR3 region is CSVTQGGSAEAFF. The DNA for the CDR3 is TGCAGCGTTACGCAGGGGGGGTCGGCTGAAGCTTTCTTT. The rearrangement links TRBV29-1 to TRBJ1-1, with 7 bases fitting TRBD1. The germline V gene has CDR1 SQVTM and CDR2 ANQGSEA. V trimming: 5 bases; J trimming: 6 bases; junction bases outside the gene matches: 9. There are 13 residues in the CDR3. The variable domain in full, completed from reference TRBV29-1 and TRBJ1-1, reads SAVISQKPSRDICQRGTSLTIQCQVDSQVTMMFWYRQQPGQSLTLIATANQGSEATYESGFVIDKFPISRPNLTFSTLTVSNMSPEDSSIYLCSVTQGGSAEAFFGQGTRLTVV.

J is TRBJ2-5 and V is TRBV6-1; TRBD2 matches 7 bases. Germline V lookup: CDR1 MNHNS, CDR2 SASEGT. V lost 7 bases and J lost 1; bases outside the gene matches: 6. This CDR3 comprises 14 residues. In nucleotides, the CDR3 is TGTGCCAGCATGAGGAGCGGGGCCCAAGAGACCCAGTACTTC. It is translated as CASMRSGAQETQYF.

The chain is built from TRBV7-6 and TRBJ1-6; 10 nucleotides align to TRBD1. Trimming at V came to 6 bases and at J to 4 bases, leaving 3 bases not matched to a gene. CDR1 and CDR2 from the germline V gene are SGHVS and FNYEAQ. The length of the CDR3 is 15 residues. CDR3 sequence (DNA): TGTGCCAGCAGTCGGGACAGGGGATATAATTCACCCCTCCACTTT. This codes for CASSRDRGYNSPLHF. The entire variable domain, with the rest obtained from reference TRBV7-6 and TRBJ1-6, is as follows: GAGVSQSPRYKVTKRGQDVALRCDPISGHVSLYWYRQALGQGPEFLTYFNYEAQQDKSGLPNDRFSAERPEGSISTLTIQRTEQRDSAMYRCASSRDRGYNSPLHFGNGTRLTVT.

This clonotype was observed a handful of times. The chain links TRBV6-5 to TRBJ2-3; no clear D. V was shortened by 3 bases and J by 8 bases, with 9 bases between the two germline ends. CDR1 MNHEY and CDR2 SVGAGI come from the germline V gene. The CDR3 sequence is 12 residues long. CDR3 protein: CASSYLRGTQYF. The CDR3 nucleotides read TGTGCCAGCAGTTATCTACGTGGTACGCAGTATTTT.

This chain links TRBV20-1 with TRBJ1-3; D gene uncertain. The CDR3 consists of 18 residues. Trimming pared 1 base from V and 3 bases from J, leaving 22 bases between. CDR1 and CDR2 from the germline V gene are DFQATT and SNEGSKA (reference sequence). The CDR3 nucleotides are TGCAGTGCTAGAGTTAACAGTGGGCCGCGATCGGGTGGAAACACCATATATTTT. Translation: CSARVNSGPRSGGNTIYF.

This clonotype turned up a few times. The chain combines TRBV19 with TRBJ2-1, with D perhaps matching TRBD1 (5 bases). This CDR3 region has 13 residues. Trimming pared 6 bases from V and 5 bases from J, leaving 11 bases between. Germline CDR1 is LNHDA and CDR2 is SQIVND (reference sequence). The CDR3, as DNA: TGTGCCAGTAGATTTGGGGCCAACAATGAGCAGTTCTTC. Its translation: CASRFGANNEQFF.

Here the CDR3 reads CASITRGAGGRYTGELFF. CDR3 nucleotides: TGTGCCAGCATCACCCGAGGGGCAGGGGGTCGTTACACCGGGGAGCTGTTTTTT. The rearrangement uses TRBV6-1 and TRBJ2-2; 7 bases fit TRBD1. Looked up from germline, CDR1 is MNHNS and CDR2 is SASEGT. The trim removed 7 bases at V and 3 bases at J, leaving 17 bases unmatched. The CDR3 runs to 18 residues.

V is TRBV2 and J is TRBJ2-2; D unclear. The CDR3 spans 13 residues. The V end was cut by 6 bases, the J end by 4 bases, with 9 bases between. CDR1 is SNHLY and CDR2 is FYNNEI in the germline V gene. The CDR3 sequence is CASRTSFTGELFF. The CDR3 nucleotides read TGTGCCAGCAGGACGAGCTTCACCGGGGAGCTGTTTTTT.

There are a few counts of this clonotype. This chain links TRBV20-1 with TRBJ2-2; D might be TRBD1 or TRBD2, each matching 5 bases. Trimming pared 0 bases from V and 4 bases from J, leaving 15 bases between. Germline loops: CDR1 DFQATT, CDR2 SNEGSKA (reference sequence). The length of the CDR3 is 16 residues. CDR3 sequence: CSARDSGGGSTGELFF. CDR3 sequence (DNA): TGCAGTGCTAGAGATTCGGGTGGGGGAAGCACCGGGGAGCTGTTTTTT.

V and J are TRBV18 and TRBJ2-7, with D perhaps being TRBD1 or TRBD2 (5 bases each). Germline CDR1 is KGHSH and CDR2 is LQKENI. The ends were cut back, 3 bases at V and 0 bases at J, with 12 bases in the middle. The CDR3 length is 15 residues. The CDR3 loop reads CASSPAAGSSYEQYF. The CDR3 nucleotides are TGTGCCAGCTCACCGGCGGCAGGGAGCTCCTACGAGCAGTACTTC. Drawing the rest from reference TRBV18 and TRBJ2-7, the complete variable domain is NAGVMQNPRHLVRRRGQEARLRCSPMKGHSHVYWYRQLPEEGLKFMVYLQKENIIDESGMPKERFSAEFPKEGPSILRIQQVVRGDSAAYFCASSPAAGSSYEQYFGPGTRLTVT.

V and J are TRBV6-2 or TRBV6-3 and TRBJ2-2, with D tentatively TRBD2 (5 bases). Germline values: CDR1 MNHEY, CDR2 SVGEGT. Trimming left V 3 bases short and J 7 bases short, with 15 bases between. This CDR3 is built from 15 residues. CDR3 loop: CASSYLRESHGELFF. The CDR3, as DNA: TGTGCCAGCAGTTATCTGAGGGAGTCCCACGGGGAGCTGTTTTTT.